The subject of this entry is one T cell receptor beta chain. What it binds is not known. This record comes from a study of shared clonotypes between healthy human individuals. Study-wide results and caveats: The low donor count limited represented genetic and exposure-history diversity.

What was sequenced on ten immunoSEQ deep assay plates was unsorted PBMC DNA. Per the original data handling: Because ImmunoSEQ provided only junction sequences with no quality scores, the filtering differed. Sequencing was performed with immunoSEQ multiplex PCR; in TCRdb, only in-frame clones are kept and a portion is missing. The V and J calls and clone size were taken over from that table, and D and trimming were inferred from the DNA. The sample lists a few hundred thousand clones; approximately 77% were seen once. The CDR3 spans 17 residues. CDR1 is SGHDT, CDR2 YYEEEE, per germline. J gave up 5 bases and V 4 bases, and 6 bases lay outside the gene matches.

This clonotype originated in a woman aged 40 to 55 in good health. Some clones in this sample may be carry-over from other donors' samples. The sequenced material came from PBMCs. The genes are TRBV5-6 and TRBJ2-2, with 15 bases fitting TRBD2. The CDR3, as DNA: TGTGCCAGCAGCAAGGGACTAGCGGGAGGTCTTACCGGGGAGCTGTTTTTT. Protein sequence: CASSKGLAGGLTGELFF.